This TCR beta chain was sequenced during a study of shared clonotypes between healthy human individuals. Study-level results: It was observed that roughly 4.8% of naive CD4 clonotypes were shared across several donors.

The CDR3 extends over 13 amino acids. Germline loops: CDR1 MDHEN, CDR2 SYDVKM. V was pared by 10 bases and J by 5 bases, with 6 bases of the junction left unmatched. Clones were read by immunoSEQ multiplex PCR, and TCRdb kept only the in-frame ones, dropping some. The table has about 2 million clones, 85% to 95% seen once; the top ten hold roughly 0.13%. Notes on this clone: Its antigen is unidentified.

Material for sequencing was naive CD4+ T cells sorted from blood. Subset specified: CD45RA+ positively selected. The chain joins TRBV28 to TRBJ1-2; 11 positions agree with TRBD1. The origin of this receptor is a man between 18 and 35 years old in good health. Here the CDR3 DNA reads TGTGCCATCGGGACAGGGGGTCAGTATGGCTACACCTTC. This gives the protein CAIGTGGQYGYTF.